This T cell receptor (beta chain) was profiled in a study of T cells in women clearing cervical HPV infection. Looking at the study overall: Cases were women with histologically confirmed HPV16-related CIN3 or worse, including a couple of invasive cancers.

immunoSEQ multiplex PCR used an average of roughly 1,100 ng genomic DNA. TCRdb's copy holds only in-frame clones and misses some; the assay was immunoSEQ multiplex PCR. This table lists about 39,000 clones. Germline V gives CDR1 SNHLY, CDR2 FYNNEI. The CDR3 extends over 15 amino acids. On this clone: Sequence at one end of the junction differs from germline and may be a read error. The read halts 3 residues ahead of the CDR3 end, with the missing end drawn from the germline J gene.

V and J are TRBV2 and TRBJ2-3, with 11 bases matching TRBD1. This clonotype originated in a woman between 18 and 69 years old with a cervical HPV16 infection that either progressed to CIN3+ or cleared (not recorded which). The specimen sequenced was blood buffy coat. CDR3 DNA (partial): TGTGCCAGCACCACGGACAGGGGGCGCACAGAGACG. Amino acid sequence: CASTTDRGRTET. The complete CDR3 sequence is CASTTDRGRTETQYF.